The TCR beta chain described here comes from a study of graft-versus-host responses after intestinal transplantation. Across the whole study: Isolated intestinal, liver-intestinal, or multivisceral transplants had been given to the recipients.

CDR3 size: 14 residues. The germline V gene encodes CDR1 MGHRA and CDR2 YSYEKL. V lost 5 bases and J 1 base, leaving 8 bases between the germline ends. Points on this clone: The target antigen is unknown.

Study-level findings and limits: Across patients carrying graft-donor T cell macrochimerism, allografts held high graft-versus-host to host-versus-graft clonal ratios.

Assay used: immunoSEQ multiplex PCR; TCRdb lists only in-frame clones, some missing. The sample yields over 35,000 clones, more than 80% seen once. The rearrangement links TRBV4-1 to TRBJ2-2, with D hard to call. Sequences were derived from PBMCs, sampled around 320 days after intestinal transplant. This TCR was recovered from a human patient who received an intestinal transplant, so some T cells may come from the graft donor. DNA of the CDR3: TGCGCCAGCAGCGTAGTGGGGAACACCGGGGAGCTGTTTTTT. Translation gives CASSVVGNTGELFF.